This T cell receptor beta chain was recovered during a study of blood T cell repertoires in COVID-19. Study at large: Samples representing acute and convalescent COVID-19 were sourced from the United States, Italy and Spain. Sample material is recorded as cDNA or gDNA derived from T cells, B-cell-depleted T cells, or PBMCs.

Original data processing: Reference gene primer amplification yielded estimated nucleated cell counts. The method was immunoSEQ multiplex PCR; TCRdb's version includes in-frame clones alone and lacks a portion of them. V and J calls and clone size are as listed in that table; D and trimming were resolved from the DNA. The sample lists under 200,000 clones, approximately 90% occurring once. Seattle-derived patients entered the study during active infection and were followed longitudinally. Deletions cut 3 bases from V and 2 bases from J, with 8 bases between. The CDR3 is made up of 15 amino acids. CDR1 and CDR2 (germline): SGHTA, FQGNSA.

Sequenced input: peripheral blood. The receptor was derived from a woman aged 70-85 years with COVID-19, enrolled during active disease. This chain uses TRBV7-2 with TRBJ1-6, with a possible D match to TRBD1 (5 bases). The CDR3 region is CASSLRQPYNSPLHF. CDR3 in DNA: TGTGCCAGCAGCTTGCGACAGCCCTATAATTCACCCCTCCACTTT.